This entry lists 9 T cell receptor beta chains sequenced from one sample in a study of control samples from healthy donors and cancer patients. Data came from immunoSEQ multiplex PCR; TCRdb stores just in-frame clones and leaves some out. Counted here are roughly 180,000 clones, around 93% occurring once; the ten biggest clones make up approximately 4%. The specimen was blood. Receptor source: a woman aged 55-69 years in good health.

The V gene is TRBV14, the J gene TRBJ2-2; 8 positions agree with TRBD2. The length of the CDR3 is 16 residues. Trimming at V came to 2 bases and at J to 6 bases, leaving 8 bases not matched to a gene. Germline V gene lookup returns CDR1 SGHDN and CDR2 FVKESK. CDR3 sequence reads: CASSQQAGEVAGELFF. In DNA, the CDR3 is TGTGCCAGCAGCCAACAAGCGGGGGAGGTGGCCGGGGAGCTGTTTTTT. Full variable domain (rest looked up from reference TRBV14 and TRBJ2-2): EAGVTQFPSHSVIEKGQTVTLRCDPISGHDNLYWYRRVMGKEIKFLLHFVKESKQDESGMPNNRFLAERTGGTYSTLKVQPAELEDSGVYFCASSQQAGEVAGELFFGEGSRLTVL.

The chain has TRBV19 and TRBJ2-1, with a tentative D call TRBD1 (5 bases). The CDR3 runs 17 residues. Trimming cost V 4 bases and J 0 bases, with 16 bases left between them. Germline V gives CDR1 LNHDA, CDR2 SQIVND (reference sequence). CDR3 in amino acids: CASSNRQLNPSYNEQFF. The CDR3 DNA sequence: TGTGCCAGTAGTAACCGACAGCTTAACCCCTCCTACAATGAGCAGTTCTTC.

This chain links TRBV9 with TRBJ2-4, with 7 bases aligning to TRBD2. The CDR3 has 14 residues. With V trimmed by 1 base and J by 8 bases, 6 bases remained unmatched. Per germline, CDR1 SGDLS and CDR2 YYNGEE. The CDR3 sequence: CASSVSGGTDIQYF. The CDR3 coding sequence is TGTGCCAGCAGCGTATCGGGGGGAACGGACATTCAGTACTTC.

Only a few counts were recorded for this clone. The chain carries TRBV18 and TRBJ1-5; maybe TRBD1 (6 bases). Germline CDR1 KGHSH, CDR2 LQKENI. The CDR3 has 14 amino acids. Deletions cut 3 bases from V and 3 bases from J, with 9 bases between. This CDR3 is CASSPTGANQPQHF. For the CDR3, the DNA is TGTGCCAGCTCACCGACAGGAGCCAATCAGCCCCAGCATTTT.

The chain employs TRBV6-5 and TRBJ1-2; D is perhaps TRBD1 (5 bases). V lost 2 bases and J lost 2, with 12 bases in between. The CDR3 is 15 residues long. Germline V CDR1 and CDR2: MNHEY, SVGAGI. CDR3 nucleotides: TGTGCCAGCAGTTACATCAGGGAGGGGAACTATGGCTACACCTTC. This sequence encodes CASSYIREGNYGYTF.

The gene calls are TRBV10-3 and TRBJ1-1; D not certain. V lost 6 bases and J 4 bases, leaving 18 bases between the germline ends. The germline gives CDR1 ENHRY, CDR2 SYGVKD. This CDR3 contains 15 residues. The CDR3 DNA follows: TGTGCCATCAGCAACGGCCGAACCGCGATCACTGAAGCTTTCTTT. It encodes CAISNGRTAITEAFF.

The V gene is TRBV9, the J gene TRBJ2-3; D possibly matches TRBD1 or TRBD2 (5 bases each). Trimming pared 3 bases from V and 1 base from J, leaving 12 bases between. There are 15 residues in the CDR3. Germline V gene data show CDR1 as SGDLS and CDR2 as YYNGEE. The CDR3 sequence: CASSAGPSGTDTQYF. CDR3 coding DNA: TGTGCCAGCAGCGCGGGGCCCTCGGGCACAGATACGCAGTATTTT.

This chain joins TRBV28 and TRBJ1-2, with a tentative D call TRBD1 (5 bases). CDR3 length: 14 residues. Germline V gives CDR1 MDHEN, CDR2 SYDVKM. Trimming took 7 bases from V and 3 from J, leaving 15 bases between them. The CDR3: CASTPPDRYYGYTF. The CDR3 nucleotides read TGTGCCAGCACCCCGCCCGACAGATACTATGGCTACACCTTC.

This rearrangement joins TRBV5-6 to TRBJ2-7; D is tentatively TRBD1 or TRBD2 (5 bases each). Trimming removed 3 bases from V and 6 bases from J, with 22 bases in between. CDR1 is SGHDT, CDR2 YYEEEE, per germline. The CDR3 extends over 16 amino acids. DNA of the CDR3: TGTGCCAGCAGCTCGGGGCTCGGGTCGACCGCCGCCGAGCAGTACTTC. Its protein product is CASSSGLGSTAAEQYF.